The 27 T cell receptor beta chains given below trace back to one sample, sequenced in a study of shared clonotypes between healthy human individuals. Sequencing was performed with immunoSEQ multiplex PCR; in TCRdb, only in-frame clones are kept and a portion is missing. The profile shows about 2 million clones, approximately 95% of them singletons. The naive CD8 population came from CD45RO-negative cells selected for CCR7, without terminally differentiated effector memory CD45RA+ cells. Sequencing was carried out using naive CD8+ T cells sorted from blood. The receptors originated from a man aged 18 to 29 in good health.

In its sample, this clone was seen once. In DNA, the CDR3 is TGCGCCAGCAGCTCTGGGGGCGAGCAGTACTTC. Its translation: CASSSGGEQYF. V usage is TRBV5-1 and J usage is TRBJ2-7, with D perhaps assigned TRBD1 or TRBD2 (5 bases each). Trimming took 3 bases from V and 6 from J, leaving 7 bases between them. The germline gives CDR1 SGHRS, CDR2 YFSETQ. This CDR3 comprises 11 residues. Using reference TRBV5-1 and TRBJ2-7 for the parts outside the CDR3, the full variable domain is KAGVTQTPRYLIKTRGQQVTLSCSPISGHRSVSWYQQTPGQGLQFLFEYFSETQRNKGNFPGRFSGRQFSNSRSEMNVSTLELGDSALYLCASSSGGEQYFGPGTRLTVT.

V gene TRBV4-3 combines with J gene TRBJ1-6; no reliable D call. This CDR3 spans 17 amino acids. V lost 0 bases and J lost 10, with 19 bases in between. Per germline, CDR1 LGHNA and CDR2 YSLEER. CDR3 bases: TGCGCCAGCAGCCAAGAACGAATTCCCCCAGTGGGGTCACCCCTCCACTTT. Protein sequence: CASSQERIPPVGSPLHF.

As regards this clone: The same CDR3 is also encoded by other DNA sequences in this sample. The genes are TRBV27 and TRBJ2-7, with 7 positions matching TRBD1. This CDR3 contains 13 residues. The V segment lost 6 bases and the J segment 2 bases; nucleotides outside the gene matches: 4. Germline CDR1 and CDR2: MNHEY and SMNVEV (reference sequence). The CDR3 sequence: CASSLTGPYEQYF. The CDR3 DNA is TGTGCCAGCAGCCTGACAGGGCCCTACGAGCAGTACTTC.

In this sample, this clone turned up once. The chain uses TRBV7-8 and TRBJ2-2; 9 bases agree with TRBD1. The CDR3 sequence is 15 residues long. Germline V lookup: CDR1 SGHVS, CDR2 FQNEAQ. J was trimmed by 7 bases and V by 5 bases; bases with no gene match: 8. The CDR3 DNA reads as TGTGCCAGCAGCCCCGGACAGGGGAACTTCGGGGAGCTGTTTTTT. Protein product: CASSPGQGNFGELFF.

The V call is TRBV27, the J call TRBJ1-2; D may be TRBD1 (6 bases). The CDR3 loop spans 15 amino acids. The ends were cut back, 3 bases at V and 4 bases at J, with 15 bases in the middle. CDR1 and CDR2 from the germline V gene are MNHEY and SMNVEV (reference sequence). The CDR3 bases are TGTGCCAGCAGTTTGGGAGGGGGGGGGATCTATGGCTACACCTTC. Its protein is CASSLGGGGIYGYTF.

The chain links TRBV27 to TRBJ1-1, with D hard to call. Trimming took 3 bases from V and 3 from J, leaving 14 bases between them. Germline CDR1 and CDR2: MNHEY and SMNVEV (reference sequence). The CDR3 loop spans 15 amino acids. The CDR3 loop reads CASSFQVGPYTEAFF. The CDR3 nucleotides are TGTGCCAGCAGTTTTCAAGTCGGGCCGTACACTGAAGCTTTCTTT.

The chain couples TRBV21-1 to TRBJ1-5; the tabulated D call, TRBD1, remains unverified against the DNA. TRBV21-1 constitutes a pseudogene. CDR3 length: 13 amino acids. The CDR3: CASKGQANQPQHF. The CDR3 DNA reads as TGTGCCAGCAAGGGACAGGCCAATCAGCCCCAGCATTTT.

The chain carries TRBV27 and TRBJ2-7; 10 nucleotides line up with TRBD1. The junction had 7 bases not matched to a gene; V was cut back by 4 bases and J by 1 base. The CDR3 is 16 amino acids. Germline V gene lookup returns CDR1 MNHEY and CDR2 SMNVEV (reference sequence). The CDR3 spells CASSSPRDRGSYEQYF. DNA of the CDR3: TGTGCCAGCAGTTCACCACGGGACAGGGGATCCTACGAGCAGTACTTC.

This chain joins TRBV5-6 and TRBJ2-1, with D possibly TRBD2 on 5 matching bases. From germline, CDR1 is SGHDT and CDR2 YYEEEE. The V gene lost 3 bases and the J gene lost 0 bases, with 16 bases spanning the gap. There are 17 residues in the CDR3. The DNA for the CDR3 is TGTGCCAGCAGCTACGAGCTTCGGGGTAGCTCCTACAATGAGCAGTTCTTC. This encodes CASSYELRGSSYNEQFF.

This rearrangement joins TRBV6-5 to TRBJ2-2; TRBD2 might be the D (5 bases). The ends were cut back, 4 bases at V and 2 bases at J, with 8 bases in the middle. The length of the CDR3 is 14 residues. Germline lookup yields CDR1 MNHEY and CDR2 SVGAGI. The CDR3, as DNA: TGTGCCAGCAGTTCCGGACTCAACACCGGGGAGCTGTTTTTT. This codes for CASSSGLNTGELFF.

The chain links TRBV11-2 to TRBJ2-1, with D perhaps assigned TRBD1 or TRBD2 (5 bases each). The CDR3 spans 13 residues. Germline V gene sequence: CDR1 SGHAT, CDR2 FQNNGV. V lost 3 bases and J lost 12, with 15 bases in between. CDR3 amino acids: CASSLGTPGVQFF. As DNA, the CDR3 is TGTGCCAGCAGCTTGGGGACGCCCGGGGTGCAGTTCTTC.

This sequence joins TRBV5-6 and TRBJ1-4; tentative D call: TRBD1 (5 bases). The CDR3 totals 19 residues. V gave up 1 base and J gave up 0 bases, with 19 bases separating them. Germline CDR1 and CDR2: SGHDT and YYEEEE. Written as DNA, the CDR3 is TGTGCCAGCAGCTTGTTCGGGGCCAATTTGGGGGCAACTAATGAAAAACTGTTTTTT. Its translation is CASSLFGANLGATNEKLFF.

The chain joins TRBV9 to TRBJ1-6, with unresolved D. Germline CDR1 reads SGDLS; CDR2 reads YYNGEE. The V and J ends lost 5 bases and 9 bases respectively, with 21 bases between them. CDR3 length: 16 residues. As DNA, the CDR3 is TGTGCCAGCAGTCCCGGTATTTCAGTTAACTTTTCACCCCTCCACTTT. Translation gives CASSPGISVNFSPLHF.

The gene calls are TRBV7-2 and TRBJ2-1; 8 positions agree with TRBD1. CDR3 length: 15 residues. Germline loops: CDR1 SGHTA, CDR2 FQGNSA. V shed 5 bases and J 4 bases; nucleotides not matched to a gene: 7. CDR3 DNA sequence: TGTGCCAGCAGCGCAACAGGGGGACCGTACAATGAGCAGTTCTTC. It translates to CASSATGGPYNEQFF.

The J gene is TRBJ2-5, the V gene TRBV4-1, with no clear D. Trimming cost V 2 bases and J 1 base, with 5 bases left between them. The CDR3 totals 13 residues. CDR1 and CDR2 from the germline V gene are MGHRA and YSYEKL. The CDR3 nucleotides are TGCGCCAGCAGCCAAACCTTCCAAGAGACCCAGTACTTC. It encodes CASSQTFQETQYF.

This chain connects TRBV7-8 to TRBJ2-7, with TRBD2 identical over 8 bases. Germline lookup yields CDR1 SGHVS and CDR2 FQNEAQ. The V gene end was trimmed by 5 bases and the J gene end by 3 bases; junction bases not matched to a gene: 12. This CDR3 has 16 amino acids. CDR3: CASSPEVVAGNYEQYF. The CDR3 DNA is TGTGCCAGCAGCCCCGAGGTAGTAGCGGGGAACTACGAGCAGTACTTC.

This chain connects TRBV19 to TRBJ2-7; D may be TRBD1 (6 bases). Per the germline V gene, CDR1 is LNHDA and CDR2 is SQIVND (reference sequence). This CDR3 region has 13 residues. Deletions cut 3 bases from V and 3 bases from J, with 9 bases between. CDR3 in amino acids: CASSIGGHYEQYF. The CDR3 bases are TGTGCCAGTAGTATTGGGGGACACTACGAGCAGTACTTC.

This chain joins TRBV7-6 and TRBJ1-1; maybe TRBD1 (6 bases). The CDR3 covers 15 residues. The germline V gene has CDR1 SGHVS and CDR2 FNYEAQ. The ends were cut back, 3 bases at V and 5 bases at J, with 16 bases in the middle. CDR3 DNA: TGTGCCAGCAGCTTCCCCATAACAGGGTTGACTGAAGCTTTCTTT. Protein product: CASSFPITGLTEAFF.

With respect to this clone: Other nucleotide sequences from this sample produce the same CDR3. The CDR3 bases are TGTGCCAGCAGCGTAGGGGGGACAGGGTCCTACGAGCAGTACTTC. It is translated as CASSVGGTGSYEQYF. The gene calls are TRBV9 and TRBJ2-7, with 9 bases that match TRBD1. CDR1 and CDR2 from the germline V gene are SGDLS and YYNGEE. The CDR3 totals 15 residues. Unmatched junction bases numbered 2, after V lost 0 bases and J lost 1 base. Filled out from reference TRBV9 and TRBJ2-7, the complete variable domain reads DSGVTQTPKHLITATGQRVTLRCSPRSGDLSVYWYQQSLDQGLQFLIQYYNGEERAKGNILERFSAQQFPDLHSELNLSSLELGDSALYFCASSVGGTGSYEQYFGPGTRLTVT.

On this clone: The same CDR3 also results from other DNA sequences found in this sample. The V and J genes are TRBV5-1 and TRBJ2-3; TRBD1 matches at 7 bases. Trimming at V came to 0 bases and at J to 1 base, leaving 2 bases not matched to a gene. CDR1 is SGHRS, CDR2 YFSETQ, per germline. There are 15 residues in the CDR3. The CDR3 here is CASSLGQGGTDTQYF. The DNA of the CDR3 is TGCGCCAGCAGCTTGGGGCAGGGGGGCACAGATACGCAGTATTTT.

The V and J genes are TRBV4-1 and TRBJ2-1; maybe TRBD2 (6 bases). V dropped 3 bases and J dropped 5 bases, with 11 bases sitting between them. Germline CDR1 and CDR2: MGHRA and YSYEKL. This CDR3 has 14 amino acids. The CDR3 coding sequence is TGCGCCAGCAGCCATCCCAGGGAGGACAATGAGCAGTTCTTC. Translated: CASSHPREDNEQFF.

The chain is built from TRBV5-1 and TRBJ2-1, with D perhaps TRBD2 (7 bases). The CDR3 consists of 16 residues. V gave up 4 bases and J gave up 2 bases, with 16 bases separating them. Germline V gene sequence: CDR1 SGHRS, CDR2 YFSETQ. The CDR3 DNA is TGCGCCAGCAGCCCGGCCGGCGGGGGCGCCTACAATGAGCAGTTCTTC. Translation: CASSPAGGGAYNEQFF.

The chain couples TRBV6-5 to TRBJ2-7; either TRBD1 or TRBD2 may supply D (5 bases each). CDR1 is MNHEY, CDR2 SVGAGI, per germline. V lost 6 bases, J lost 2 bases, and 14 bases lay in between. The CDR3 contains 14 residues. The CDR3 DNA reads TGTGCCAGCAGCCTCGGGGCGGCCACCTACGAGCAGTACTTC. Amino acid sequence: CASSLGAATYEQYF.

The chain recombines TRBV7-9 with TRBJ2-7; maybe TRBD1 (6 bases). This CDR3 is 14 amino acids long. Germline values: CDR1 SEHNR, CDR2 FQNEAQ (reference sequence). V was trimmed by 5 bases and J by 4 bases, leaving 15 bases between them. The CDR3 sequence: CASSAQDRNYEQYF. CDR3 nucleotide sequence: TGTGCCAGCAGCGCACAGGACAGAAATTACGAGCAGTACTTC.

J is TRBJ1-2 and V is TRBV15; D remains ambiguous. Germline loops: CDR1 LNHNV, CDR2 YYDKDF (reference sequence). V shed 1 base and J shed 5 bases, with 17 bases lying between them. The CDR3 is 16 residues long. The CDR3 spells CATSRVGGSLSYGYTF. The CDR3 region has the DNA TGTGCCACCAGCAGAGTGGGTGGGTCTTTGTCTTATGGCTACACCTTC.

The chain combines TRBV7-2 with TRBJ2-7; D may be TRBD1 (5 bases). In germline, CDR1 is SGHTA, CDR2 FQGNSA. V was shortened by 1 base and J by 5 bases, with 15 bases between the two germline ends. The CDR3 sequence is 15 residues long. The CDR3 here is CASSLGKNSGHEQYF. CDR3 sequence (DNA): TGTGCCAGCAGCTTAGGGAAAAACTCAGGGCACGAGCAGTACTTC.

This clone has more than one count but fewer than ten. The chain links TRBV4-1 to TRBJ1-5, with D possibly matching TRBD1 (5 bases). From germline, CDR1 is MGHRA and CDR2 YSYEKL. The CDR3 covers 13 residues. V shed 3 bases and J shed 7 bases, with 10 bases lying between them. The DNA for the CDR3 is TGCGCCAGCAGCCAGGTATCAGGGCAGCCCCAGCATTTT. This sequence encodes CASSQVSGQPQHF.